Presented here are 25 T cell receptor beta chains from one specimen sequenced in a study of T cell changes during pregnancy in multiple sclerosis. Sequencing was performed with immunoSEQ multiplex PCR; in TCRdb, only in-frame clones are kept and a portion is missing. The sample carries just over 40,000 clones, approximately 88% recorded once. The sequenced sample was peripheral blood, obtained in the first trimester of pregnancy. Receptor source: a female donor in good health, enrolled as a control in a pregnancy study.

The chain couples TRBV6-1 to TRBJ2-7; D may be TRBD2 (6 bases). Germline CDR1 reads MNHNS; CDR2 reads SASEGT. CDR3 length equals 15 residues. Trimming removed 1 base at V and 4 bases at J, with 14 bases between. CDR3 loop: CASSEGGTQLYEQYF. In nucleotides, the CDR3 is TGTGCCAGCAGTGAAGGCGGGACCCAGCTGTACGAGCAGTACTTC.

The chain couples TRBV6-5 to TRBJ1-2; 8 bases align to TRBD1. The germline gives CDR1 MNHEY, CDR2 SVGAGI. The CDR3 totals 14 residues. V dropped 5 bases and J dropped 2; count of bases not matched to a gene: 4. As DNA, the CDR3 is TGTGCCAGCAGTACGAGGACAGGGAACTATGGCTACACCTTC. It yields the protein CASSTRTGNYGYTF.

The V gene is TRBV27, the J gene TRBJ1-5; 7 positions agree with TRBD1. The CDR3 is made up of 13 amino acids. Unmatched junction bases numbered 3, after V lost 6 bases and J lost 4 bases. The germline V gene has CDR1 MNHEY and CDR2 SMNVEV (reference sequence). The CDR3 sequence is CASRKQGNQPQHF. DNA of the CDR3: TGTGCCAGCAGAAAACAGGGGAATCAGCCCCAGCATTTT.

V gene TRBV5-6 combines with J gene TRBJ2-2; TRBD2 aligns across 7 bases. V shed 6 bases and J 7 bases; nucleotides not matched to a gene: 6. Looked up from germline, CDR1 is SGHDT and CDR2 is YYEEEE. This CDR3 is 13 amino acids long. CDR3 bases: TGTGCCAGCATAAGGGAGGGGTTCGGGGAGCTGTTTTTT. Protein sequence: CASIREGFGELFF.

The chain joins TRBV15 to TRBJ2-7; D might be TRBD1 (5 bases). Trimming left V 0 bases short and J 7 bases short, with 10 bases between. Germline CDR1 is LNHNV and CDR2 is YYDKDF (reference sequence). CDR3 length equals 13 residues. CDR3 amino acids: CATSRDRDGEQYF. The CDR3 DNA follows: TGTGCCACCAGCAGAGACAGGGATGGGGAGCAGTACTTC.

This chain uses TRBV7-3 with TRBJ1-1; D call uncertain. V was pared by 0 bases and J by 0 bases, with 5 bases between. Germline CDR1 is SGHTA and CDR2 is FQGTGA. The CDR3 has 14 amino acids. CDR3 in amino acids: CASSLTAVNTEAFF. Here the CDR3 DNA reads TGTGCCAGCAGCTTAACGGCGGTGAACACTGAAGCTTTCTTT.

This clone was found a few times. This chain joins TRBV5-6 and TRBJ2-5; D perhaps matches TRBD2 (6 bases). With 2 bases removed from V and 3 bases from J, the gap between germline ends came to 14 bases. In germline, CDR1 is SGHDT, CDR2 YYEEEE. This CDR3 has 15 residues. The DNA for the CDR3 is TGTGCCAGCAGCTTAACTAGGGGACTTAAAGAGACCCAGTACTTC. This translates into CASSLTRGLKETQYF.

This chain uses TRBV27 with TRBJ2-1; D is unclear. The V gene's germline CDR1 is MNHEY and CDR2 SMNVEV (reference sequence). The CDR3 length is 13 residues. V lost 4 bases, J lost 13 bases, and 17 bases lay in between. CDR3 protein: CASSSLSSRQQFF. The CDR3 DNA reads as TGTGCCAGCAGTTCTTTGAGTTCGAGACAACAGTTCTTC.

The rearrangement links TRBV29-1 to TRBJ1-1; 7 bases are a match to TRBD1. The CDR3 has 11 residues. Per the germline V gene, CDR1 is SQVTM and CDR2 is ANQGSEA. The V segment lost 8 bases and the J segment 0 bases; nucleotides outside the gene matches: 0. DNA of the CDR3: TGCAGCACAGGGGTGAACACTGAAGCTTTCTTT. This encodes CSTGVNTEAFF. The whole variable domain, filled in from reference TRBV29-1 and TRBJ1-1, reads SAVISQKPSRDICQRGTSLTIQCQVDSQVTMMFWYRQQPGQSLTLIATANQGSEATYESGFVIDKFPISRPNLTFSTLTVSNMSPEDSSIYLCSTGVNTEAFFGQGTRLTVV.

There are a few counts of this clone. CDR3 sequence: CAWTVGGSNTEAFF. CDR3 DNA: TGTGCCTGGACCGTGGGGGGATCGAACACTGAAGCTTTCTTT. V is TRBV30 and J is TRBJ1-1; D is possibly TRBD1 (5 bases). Trimming left V 4 bases short and J 1 base short, with 13 bases between. The germline V gene encodes CDR1 GTSNPN and CDR2 SVGIG (reference sequence). The CDR3 totals 14 residues.

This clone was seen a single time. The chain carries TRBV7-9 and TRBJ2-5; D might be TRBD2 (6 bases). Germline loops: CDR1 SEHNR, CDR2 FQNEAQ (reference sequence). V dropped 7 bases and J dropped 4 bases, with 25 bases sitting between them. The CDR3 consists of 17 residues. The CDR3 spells CASTPSGGDGPGETQYF. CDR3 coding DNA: TGTGCCAGCACCCCCAGTGGCGGGGACGGGCCTGGAGAGACCCAGTACTTC.

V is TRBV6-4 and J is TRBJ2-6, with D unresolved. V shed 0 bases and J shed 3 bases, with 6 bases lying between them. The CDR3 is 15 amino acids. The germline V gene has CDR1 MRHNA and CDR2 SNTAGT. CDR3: CASSDSMSGANVLTF. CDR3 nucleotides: TGTGCCAGCAGTGACTCGATGAGTGGGGCCAACGTCCTGACTTTC.

The CDR3: CSVVRTASYEQYF. The CDR3 nucleotides read TGCAGCGTTGTAAGGACAGCCTCCTACGAGCAGTACTTC. The chain joins TRBV29-1 to TRBJ2-7, with D tentatively TRBD1 (6 bases). Trimming cost V 4 bases and J 0 bases, with 10 bases left between them. CDR3 length: 13 residues. Germline V gives CDR1 SQVTM, CDR2 ANQGSEA.

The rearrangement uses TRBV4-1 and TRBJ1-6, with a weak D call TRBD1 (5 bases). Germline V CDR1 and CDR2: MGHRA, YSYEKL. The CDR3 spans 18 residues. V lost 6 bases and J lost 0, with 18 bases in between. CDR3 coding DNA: TGCGCCAGCAGTGGAGCAGGGACTGTAAGCTCCTATAATTCACCCCTCCACTTT. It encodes CASSGAGTVSSYNSPLHF.

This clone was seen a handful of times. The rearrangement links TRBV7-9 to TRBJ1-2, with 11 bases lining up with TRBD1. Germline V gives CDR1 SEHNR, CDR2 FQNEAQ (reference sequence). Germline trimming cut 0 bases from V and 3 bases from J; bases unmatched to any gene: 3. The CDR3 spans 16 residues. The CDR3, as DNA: TGTGCCAGCAGCTTAGCGAGGACAGGGGGCGACTATGGCTACACCTTC. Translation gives CASSLARTGGDYGYTF.

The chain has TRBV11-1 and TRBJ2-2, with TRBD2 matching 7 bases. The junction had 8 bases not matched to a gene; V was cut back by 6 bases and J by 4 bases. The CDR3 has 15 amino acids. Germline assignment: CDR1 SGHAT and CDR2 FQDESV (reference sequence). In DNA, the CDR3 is TGTGCCAGCAGGGGCCGGTCGGGGGGCACCGGGGAGCTGTTTTTT. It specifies CASRGRSGGTGELFF.

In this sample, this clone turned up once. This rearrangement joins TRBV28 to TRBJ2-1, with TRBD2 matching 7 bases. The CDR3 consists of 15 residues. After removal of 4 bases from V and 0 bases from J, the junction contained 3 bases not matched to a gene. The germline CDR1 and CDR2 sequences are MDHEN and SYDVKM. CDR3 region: CASSSSGRSYNEQFF. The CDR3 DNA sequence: TGTGCCAGCAGTTCTAGCGGCCGCTCCTACAATGAGCAGTTCTTC. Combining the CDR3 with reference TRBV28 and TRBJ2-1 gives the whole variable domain DVKVTQSSRYLVKRTGEKVFLECVQDMDHENMFWYRQDPGLGLRLIYFSYDVKMKEKGDIPEGYSVSREKKERFSLILESASTNQTSMYLCASSSSGRSYNEQFFGPGTRLTVL.

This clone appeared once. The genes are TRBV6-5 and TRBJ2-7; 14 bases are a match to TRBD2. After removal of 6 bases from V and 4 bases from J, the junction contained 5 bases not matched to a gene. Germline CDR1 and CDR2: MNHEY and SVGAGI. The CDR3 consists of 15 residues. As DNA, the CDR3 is TGTGCCAGCAGCCGACTAGCGGGAGGGCTATACGAGCAGTACTTC. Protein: CASSRLAGGLYEQYF.

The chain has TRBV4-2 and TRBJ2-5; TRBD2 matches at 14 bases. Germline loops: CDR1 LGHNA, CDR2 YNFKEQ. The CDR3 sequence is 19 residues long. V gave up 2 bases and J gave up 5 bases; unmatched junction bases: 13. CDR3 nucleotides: TGTGCCAGCAGCCAAACCGCCGGGACTAGCGGGGGCTTGGGGGAGACCCAGTACTTC. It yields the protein CASSQTAGTSGGLGETQYF.

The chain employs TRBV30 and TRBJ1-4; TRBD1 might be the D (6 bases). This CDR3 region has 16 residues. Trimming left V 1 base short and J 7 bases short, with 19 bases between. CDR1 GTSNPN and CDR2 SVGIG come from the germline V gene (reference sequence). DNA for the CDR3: TGTGCCTGGAGTGCCGGGACACCCCACCGAGGTGAAAAACTGTTTTTT. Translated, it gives CAWSAGTPHRGEKLFF.

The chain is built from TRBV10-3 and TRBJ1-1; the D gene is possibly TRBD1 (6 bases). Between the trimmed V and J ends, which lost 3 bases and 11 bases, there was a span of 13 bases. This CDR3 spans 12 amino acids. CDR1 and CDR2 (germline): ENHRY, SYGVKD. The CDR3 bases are TGTGCCATCAGTGAAAAGGACAGAGGGGCTTTCTTT. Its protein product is CAISEKDRGAFF.

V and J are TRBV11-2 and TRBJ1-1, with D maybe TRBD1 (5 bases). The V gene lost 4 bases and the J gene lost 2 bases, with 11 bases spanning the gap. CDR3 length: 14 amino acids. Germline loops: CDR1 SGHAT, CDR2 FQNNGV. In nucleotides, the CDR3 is TGTGCCAGCAGCTCCAGGGAAGTAAACACTGAAGCTTTCTTT. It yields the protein CASSSREVNTEAFF.

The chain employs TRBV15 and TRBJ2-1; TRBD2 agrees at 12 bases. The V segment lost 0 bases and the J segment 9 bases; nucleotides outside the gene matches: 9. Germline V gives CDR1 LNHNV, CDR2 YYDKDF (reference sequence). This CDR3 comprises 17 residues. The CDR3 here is CATSRDLAGGPLGEQFF. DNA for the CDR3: TGTGCCACCAGCAGAGATCTAGCGGGAGGGCCTCTGGGTGAGCAGTTCTTC.

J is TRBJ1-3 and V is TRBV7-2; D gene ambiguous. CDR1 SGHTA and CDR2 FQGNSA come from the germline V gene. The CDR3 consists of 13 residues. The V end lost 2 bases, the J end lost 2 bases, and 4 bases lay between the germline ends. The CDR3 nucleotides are TGTGCCAGCAGCTTACAGACTGGAAACACCATATATTTT. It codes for CASSLQTGNTIYF. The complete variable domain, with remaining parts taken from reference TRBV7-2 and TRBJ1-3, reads GAGVSQSPSNKVTEKGKDVELRCDPISGHTALYWYRQSLGQGLEFLIYFQGNSAPDKSGLPSDRFSAERTGGSVSTLTIQRTQQEDSAVYLCASSLQTGNTIYFGEGSWLTVV.

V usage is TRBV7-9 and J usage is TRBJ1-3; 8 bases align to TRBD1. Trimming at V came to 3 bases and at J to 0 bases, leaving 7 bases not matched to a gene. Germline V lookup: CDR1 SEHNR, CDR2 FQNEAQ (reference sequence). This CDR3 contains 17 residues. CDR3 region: CASSFSQGASSGNTIYF. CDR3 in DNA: TGTGCCAGCAGCTTTAGCCAGGGGGCCTCCTCTGGAAACACCATATATTTT.